This T cell receptor beta chain was sequenced in a study of cytomegalovirus exposure and HLA in healthy donors (TCRdb year 2017). For context, the study as a whole: According to an earlier analysis of 587 of the donors, about 179 million T cells yielded 90 million to 130 million unique TCR beta sequences and about 300 Gb of sequence data. An early release that covered roughly 600 HLA-typed donors contained around 300 gigabases of sequencing data and about 84 million unique TCR sequences. Among the approximately 400 genotyped donors, 81% belonged to the genetic ancestry cluster associated with self-reported Caucasian donors. The study aimed to test whether signatures of past pathogen exposure could be identified by cataloging public T cell receptors. The T cell repertoires of several hundred subjects were profiled by immunosequencing and related to cytomegalovirus serostatus. Besides the first cohort of roughly 640 subjects, a separate validation cohort made up of 120 different subjects was used. To predict cytomegalovirus infection status, the study combined high-throughput TCR immunosequencing, statistical association of individual TCRs with disease status, and machine learning. A later analysis re-analyzed previously published TCR beta repertoires from roughly 630 donors and added high-resolution HLA genotyping to study TCR occurrence patterns. In the later analysis, no new phenotypic data were used to find candidate immune exposures; instead, reliance was placed on TCR beta sequences and their occurrence across donors. An earlier analysis of 587 of the donors applied high-throughput TCR beta sequencing to assess whether each TCR beta V gene segment acted as functional or pseudogenic. Donor age, sex, ethnicity and CMV serostatus were compiled together with the repertoire data. A later genetic analysis used genome-wide SNP genotypes for 398 of the 666 donors, treating that subset as a discovery cohort. All discovery cohort repertoires had been generated using a single sequencing platform. HLA typing included class I and class II loci at four-digit resolution. Typing coverage varied by locus: about 620-640 donors for A, B, C, DRB1 and DQB1; roughly 510 for DQA1; approximately 610 for DPA1; approximately 450 for DPB1. A handful of DR-DQ haplotypes were handled as single units for association and clustering because linkage in the cohort was strong. On average, 235,054 unique TCR beta nucleotide sequences were sequenced per donor among 350 to 400 genotyped donors of the cohort, with 15% to 20% of those sequences being non-productive.

The cohort comprised fewer than 750 healthy bone marrow donors. Cohort members were all nominally healthy when sampled, although unrecorded immune exposures were likely present. The donor tested CMV seronegative, placing the donor among the 300 to 400 seronegative members of the cohort. A peripheral blood sample was provided by each donor, and peripheral blood mononuclear cells were used for TCR beta sequencing. The Qiagen DNeasy Blood Extraction Kit was used to extract genomic DNA from the blood cell samples. Trimming takes 1 base off V and 5 bases off J; junction bases not matched to a gene: 5. The CDR3 starts with the cysteine, ends with the phenylalanine, and has 14 residues. Only the CDR3 DNA is retained, 42 bases long and in frame from the first base. From a lookup of the germline V gene (reference sequence), CDR1 and CDR2 are GTSNPN and SVGIG. To prepare the library, the immunoSEQ multiplex PCR assay was applied. For the multiplex PCR, a mixture combining 60 forward primers for TCR Vbeta segments and 13 reverse primers for TCR Jbeta segments was used. A multiplex PCR assay on genomic DNA amplified the CDR3 region of rearranged TCR beta genes. Amplified TCR beta libraries were sequenced as 87-base-pair reads on the Illumina HiSeq System. The original pipeline was this. Across the 640 or so repertoires, a later analysis counted 80 million or so unique TCR beta chains, roughly 11 million of which were shared by at least two donors. A nearest-neighbor algorithm error-corrected the raw reads and collapsed the reads into unique sequences, merging closely related sequences to remove PCR and sequencing errors. To assign V, D and J gene segments, CDR3 sequences were aligned to IMGT reference sequences. For a sequence to be retained, a match of at least six nucleotides was required to both a V gene segment and a J gene segment. Rearrangements were called productive when the CDR3 lacked stop codons and stayed in frame with V and J; all others were non-productive. CDR3 was defined by IMGT convention, running from the second conserved V-encoded cysteine to the conserved J-encoded phenylalanine. The earlier analysis of roughly 590 of the donors excluded sequences that lacked an unambiguous match to a single V gene segment. An earlier analysis of almost 600 of the donors classified V segments as functional when productive rearrangements were above 56.7% and as segregating when the standard deviation between donors was above 5%. A statistical classification framework was built for diagnosing cytomegalovirus status from the catalog of TCR beta chain sequences. In a later analysis, TCR nucleotide sequences were compared against IMGT/GENE-DB human TR gene sequences so that V and J genes could be assigned. In a later analysis, CDR3 sequences and most-parsimonious VDJ recombination scenarios were assigned using the TCRdist pipeline. A later analysis defined each TCR beta chain by its CDR3 amino acid sequence plus V-gene family, and excluded reads lacking a unique V-gene family. As a way to deal with suspected cross-contamination and a sequencing artifact, a later analysis dropped 592 nucleotide sequences that were highly shared and had low generation probability. In a later analysis, a clonal expansion index was calculated for each public chain from normalized within-repertoire ranks of inferred template counts. In a later analysis, generation probabilities were computed with a VDJ recombination model fitted to out-of-frame rearrangements, and the resulting probabilities were checked against IGoR. A later analysis scored TCR-TCR, TCR-HLA and TCR-CMV co-occurrence with hypergeometric tests, applying a repertoire-size bias correction to TCR pairs. In a later analysis, false discovery rates were estimated by permuting HLA or CMV assignments 20 times. A later analysis grouped co-occurring TCRs with DBSCAN, adding TCRdist sequence similarity when clustering within HLA-allele-positive subsets. Co-occurrence clustering excluded repertoires with fewer than 30,000 or more than 120,000 public chains, plus five with anomalous nucleotide sharing. This immuneACCESS table, as held by TCRdb, lists in-frame sequences with V and J called but not all clones. Of the missing ones, under half trace to an unresolved V gene in checked studies; the others have no known cause. V, J and clone size were drawn from that table, and D and trimming were deduced from the DNA. This sample holds roughly 100,000 clones; 78% were observed only once. The biggest ten clones account for 5.6% of the sample.

Of note for this clone: Its antigen is still unknown. Per-nucleotide qualities are absent, and no much larger clonotype sits a single base away.

Study-wide findings and limitations: When HLA alleles, especially DR and DQ, strongly co-occurred, TCR associations were difficult to assign to individual alleles. The authors suggested that the approach could potentially be generalized to other disease states and immunological phenotypes. In a later genetic analysis, fewer N-insertions in productive TCRs were reported among donors in an Asian-associated ancestry cluster than the approximately 670-donor mean. According to a later analysis, parvovirus B19, influenza, CMV and Epstein-Barr virus appeared linked to several top co-occurrence clusters. Correlated functional status among segregating V segments might reflect linkage disequilibrium, but an unknown experimental factor could not be ruled out. A cluster of highly shared sequence variants was judged likely to be a technical artifact of the sequencing pipeline. In an earlier analysis of around 600 of the donors, most TCR beta V segments appeared in productive rearrangements about 87% or about 30% of the time, broadly matching IMGT annotations. For the cohort, immune exposure information was limited to CMV serostatus. The study gave a list of 150 to 200 TCR beta chains associated with cytomegalovirus. In a later analysis, TCR association rates were found to vary across HLA loci, with the most associated TCRs seen for DRB1 alleles and the fewest for HLA-C alleles. Because counts were too low, about 18 rarely observed V segments, including chromosome 9 orphons, were left out of the earlier analysis of several hundred of the donors. In a later analysis, HLA-associated TCR beta chains were found to be more clonally expanded and to have lower generation probabilities than equally common non-associated chains. A further reported finding was that TCR beta sequences accurately predicted the HLA-A and HLA-B alleles for most subjects in the first cohort. The classifier was reported to diagnose cytomegalovirus status with high specificity and sensitivity in both the original cohort and the validation cohort. HLA typing was unavailable for some donors at each locus, so association tests used only the typed subset. A later genetic analysis associated a missense DCLRE1C variant with V-gene and J-gene trimming of TCR beta chains, and an independent cohort replicated the association. In a later analysis, most CMV-associated TCR beta chains were found to appear HLA-restricted, with HLA associations seemingly driven largely by CMV exposure. Across donors, most TCR sequences were observed very rarely, whereas some public TCRs were present in many individuals. At a false discovery rate of 0.05, a later analysis linked about 17,000 TCR beta sequences to specific HLA alleles. In vitro tests confirmed that a few of the cytomegalovirus-associated TCR beta chains recognize cytomegalovirus antigens. The 87-base-pair reads could not distinguish some IMGT-functional V segments, including TRBV6-2 and TRBV6-3, so those segments were excluded. The presence/absence analyses assumed that sequencing depth was roughly uniform across donors, and that assumption may not be true. The cohort was sequenced for TCR beta chains only, and without alpha or paired-chain data the features that could be detected were limited.

Sequences were obtained from PBMCs. This clonotype was sampled from a male donor in good health and CMV-seronegative. The receptor chain draws on TRBV30 and TRBJ2-1; 7 of the junction bases match TRBD1. The sequence in DNA is TGTGCCTGGAGTGCGACAGGGTTTAACAATGAGCAGTTCTTC. Its protein product is CAWSATGFNNEQFF.